Below are 29 T cell receptor beta chains sequenced from a single sample in a study of breast tumors, draining lymph nodes, adjacent tissues. TCRdb re-analysed the multiplex PCR reads in MiXCR, keeping a single row per CDR3 protein. The sample lists about 14,000 distinct CDR3 sequences, 50% to 70% seen once, with 25% to 35% in the top ten. Sequences were obtained from tumor-adjacent breast tissue. The origin of the receptors is a female donor with breast cancer. Some clones in this sample may be carry-over from other donors' samples.

Sample share makes this clonotype medium-sized. This sequence joins TRBV11-3 and TRBJ2-3; unclear D gene. Germline CDR1 is SGHNT and CDR2 is YENEEA. The CDR3 loop spans 13 amino acids. Trimming removed 0 bases at V and 5 bases at J, with 6 bases between. The DNA of the CDR3 is TGTGCCAGCAGCTTAGACCCTTTAGATACGCAGTATTTT. It codes for CASSLDPLDTQYF.

The chain uses TRBV13 and TRBJ2-2; D perhaps matches TRBD1 (5 bases). V was trimmed by 5 bases and J by 1 base, leaving 11 bases between them. The CDR3 sequence is 15 residues long. The germline CDR1 and CDR2 sequences are PRHDT and FYEKMQ (reference sequence). CDR3 DNA: TGTGCCAGCAGCCAAGGACACTTGAACACCGGGGAGCTGTTTTTT. This translates into CASSQGHLNTGELFF.

This clonotype was seen ten or more times. The genes are TRBV30 and TRBJ2-3; D may match TRBD1 or TRBD2 (5 bases each). V was clipped by 6 bases and J by 4 bases, with 23 bases between them. Looked up from germline, CDR1 is GTSNPN and CDR2 is SVGIG (reference sequence). CDR3 size: 16 residues. The CDR3 is CACEARTGASADTQYF. In nucleotides, the CDR3 is TGTGCCTGTGAAGCCCGGACTGGGGCGTCGGCAGATACGCAGTATTTT.

The genes are TRBV10-1 and TRBJ2-3; D gene ambiguous. The CDR3 sequence is 15 residues long. Germline lookup yields CDR1 WNHNN and CDR2 SYGVQD (reference sequence). V dropped 3 bases and J dropped 2 bases, with 12 bases sitting between them. The CDR3 reads CASSDPRWPTDTQYF. The CDR3 DNA reads TGCGCCAGCAGTGATCCACGATGGCCCACAGATACGCAGTATTTT.

This chain's CDR3 is CASRRQTSGSYEQFF. The CDR3 bases are TGTGCCAGCCGACGGCAAACTAGCGGGAGCTATGAGCAGTTCTTC. The chain employs TRBV9 and TRBJ2-1; 11 nucleotides line up with TRBD2. Germline CDR1 SGDLS, CDR2 YYNGEE. The CDR3 sequence is 15 residues long. Trimming removed 7 bases from V and 8 bases from J; junction bases left unmatched: 11.

The chain couples TRBV7-8 to TRBJ2-1; no firm D call. V lost 0 bases to trimming and J lost 4 bases, with 7 bases between them. The CDR3 is 14 residues long. CDR1 is SGHVS and CDR2 is FQNEAQ in the germline V gene. The CDR3 DNA is TGTGCCAGCAGCTTAGCCGGCAGATACAATGAGCAGTTCTTC. As protein: CASSLAGRYNEQFF.

This clonotype is medium-sized by share. The rearrangement joins TRBV6-1 to TRBJ1-6, with a tentative D call TRBD1 (5 bases). Trimming removed 5 bases from V and 7 bases from J, with 18 bases in between. Looked up from germline, CDR1 is MNHNS and CDR2 is SASEGT. The CDR3 sequence is 16 residues long. The DNA for the CDR3 is TGTGCCAGCAGTCAACTAATACAGGCGCGGAATTCACCCCTCCACTTT. Its protein is CASSQLIQARNSPLHF.

In this sample, this clonotype turned up many times. A read error may explain this, as a much larger clone is one base away. For the CDR3, the DNA is TGTGCCAGCAGCTTATCCCAACTAGGGGTCTATGGCTACCCCTTC. This encodes CASSLSQLGVYGYPF. The rearrangement links TRBV7-9 to TRBJ1-2; D may be TRBD1 (5 bases). The germline V gene has CDR1 SEHNR and CDR2 FQNEAQ (reference sequence). The CDR3 is made up of 15 amino acids.

By share, this clonotype counts as medium-sized. This chain links TRBV6-5 with TRBJ2-7; 9 nucleotides align to TRBD1. Germline V lookup: CDR1 MNHEY, CDR2 SVGAGI. J was trimmed by 4 bases and V by 5 bases; bases with no gene match: 6. CDR3 length equals 14 residues. DNA for the CDR3: TGTGCCAGCAGTCCGGGACAGGGTGGATACGAGCAGTACTTC. It codes for CASSPGQGGYEQYF.

The chain joins TRBV7-3 to TRBJ2-1, with D perhaps matching TRBD1 or TRBD2 (6 bases each). The CDR3 is 16 amino acids. V was shortened by 5 bases and J by 10 bases, with 24 bases between the two germline ends. Germline lookup yields CDR1 SGHTA and CDR2 FQGTGA. CDR3 loop: CASSVENGGGRGEQFF. DNA of the CDR3: TGTGCCAGCAGCGTAGAAAACGGAGGGGGTCGAGGGGAGCAGTTCTTC. Full variable domain (missing parts from reference TRBV7-3 and TRBJ2-1): GAGVSQTPSNKVTEKGKYVELRCDPISGHTALYWYRQSLGQGPEFLIYFQGTGAADDSGLPNDRFFAVRPEGSVSTLKIQRTERGDSAVYLCASSVENGGGRGEQFFGPGTRLTVL.

This clonotype was seen at least ten times. The chain links TRBV6-5 to TRBJ2-7, with a weak D call TRBD1 (5 bases). The V gene's germline CDR1 is MNHEY and CDR2 SVGAGI. This CDR3 region has 13 residues. With 7 bases removed from V and 2 bases from J, the gap between germline ends came to 12 bases. CDR3 amino acids: CASIVPGTYEQYF. In DNA, the CDR3 is TGTGCCAGCATCGTCCCAGGGACCTACGAGCAGTACTTC.

This clonotype was picked up many times. The J gene is TRBJ2-5, the V gene TRBV7-9; D remains unclear. V shed 4 bases and J shed 0 bases, with 15 bases lying between them. The CDR3 has 16 amino acids. The germline gives CDR1 SEHNR, CDR2 FQNEAQ (reference sequence). In DNA, the CDR3 is TGTGCCAGCAGCTCTCTGAGACTCTCGTACCAAGAGACCCAGTACTTC. Protein product: CASSSLRLSYQETQYF.

This chain links TRBV20-1 with TRBJ1-2; 10 bases are shared with TRBD1. Germline assignment: CDR1 DFQATT and CDR2 SNEGSKA (reference sequence). CDR3 size: 16 residues. The V and J ends lost 6 bases and 0 bases, in that order; junction bases with no gene match: 10. Here the CDR3 DNA reads TGCAGTGCAAAGACAGGGGGCCTTATCTCTAACTATGGCTACACCTTC. It codes for CSAKTGGLISNYGYTF.

This chain uses TRBV20-1 with TRBJ2-5; tentative D call: TRBD1 (5 bases). Germline assignment: CDR1 DFQATT and CDR2 SNEGSKA (reference sequence). CDR3 length: 13 residues. Deletions cut 2 bases from V and 1 base from J, with 8 bases between. CDR3 coding DNA: TGCAGTGCTAGAACCCAGGGCCAAGAGACCCAGTACTTC. This translates into CSARTQGQETQYF.

The chain joins TRBV7-2 to TRBJ1-4, with 8 nucleotides matching TRBD1. Per the germline V gene, CDR1 is SGHTA and CDR2 is FQGNSA. The CDR3 spans 16 residues. With 6 bases clipped from V and 6 bases from J, the junction kept 12 bases outside the gene matches. In DNA, the CDR3 is TGTGCCAGCAGTCCTATGCTCAGGGGGCTGGATGAAAAACTGTTTTTT. Protein sequence: CASSPMLRGLDEKLFF.

The chain carries TRBV20-1 and TRBJ2-2; no definite D call. This CDR3 is built from 15 residues. The germline V and J ends were trimmed by 1 base and 2 bases, with 11 bases remaining between them. Germline V gene data show CDR1 as DFQATT and CDR2 as SNEGSKA (reference sequence). The CDR3 DNA reads as TGCAGTGCTAGAGGGTCGGGTACTAACACCGGGGAGCTGTTTTTT. Protein sequence: CSARGSGTNTGELFF.

The chain uses TRBV5-5 and TRBJ2-2; 11 bases line up with TRBD2. This CDR3 is 16 amino acids long. Germline values: CDR1 SGHKS, CDR2 YYEKEE (reference sequence). V lost 2 bases and J lost 5; bases outside the gene matches: 5. The CDR3: CASSLEASGRTGELFF. CDR3 sequence (DNA): TGTGCCAGCAGCTTAGAGGCTAGCGGGAGGACCGGGGAGCTGTTTTTT.

This clonotype was detected ten times or more. V usage is TRBV7-3 and J usage is TRBJ1-4; maybe TRBD1 (5 bases). Germline CDR1 SGHTA, CDR2 FQGTGA. V was clipped by 5 bases and J by 5 bases, with 12 bases between them. This CDR3 is built from 14 residues. The CDR3 DNA follows: TGTGCCAGCAGCCACAGGAAGGGGAATGAAAAACTGTTTTTT. This gives the protein CASSHRKGNEKLFF. Complete variable domain (other parts from reference TRBV7-3 and TRBJ1-4): GAGVSQTPSNKVTEKGKYVELRCDPISGHTALYWYRQSLGQGPEFLIYFQGTGAADDSGLPNDRFFAVRPEGSVSTLKIQRTERGDSAVYLCASSHRKGNEKLFFGSGTQLSVL.

The rearrangement links TRBV29-1 to TRBJ1-2; D call uncertain. Germline V gives CDR1 SQVTM, CDR2 ANQGSEA. V lost 5 bases to trimming and J lost 5 bases, with 27 bases between them. The CDR3 length is 17 residues. The CDR3 reads CSVYGPAVKICFYGYTF. The DNA for the CDR3 is TGCAGCGTTTACGGGCCAGCAGTGAAAATCTGTTTTTATGGCTACACCTTC.

The CDR3 bases are TGTGCCAGCAGCACTGTGCCCTACGAGCAGTACTTC. Protein sequence: CASSTVPYEQYF. This chain links TRBV11-2 with TRBJ2-7; D gene uncertain. This CDR3 is 12 amino acids long. In germline, CDR1 is SGHAT, CDR2 FQNNGV. V was cut by 5 bases and J by 2 bases, with 7 bases left in between.

The sample holds a few counts of this clonotype. This chain links TRBV29-1 with TRBJ2-7; tentatively, D is TRBD2 (6 bases). The CDR3 has 13 residues. Per the germline V gene, CDR1 is SQVTM and CDR2 is ANQGSEA. V lost 5 bases, J lost 2 bases, and 13 bases lay in between. CDR3 sequence: CSVTGTLPYEQYF. DNA of the CDR3: TGCAGCGTTACCGGGACTCTCCCCTACGAGCAGTACTTC.

This chain links TRBV7-2 with TRBJ1-4, with D uncertain. Germline V gives CDR1 SGHTA, CDR2 FQGNSA. This CDR3 comprises 13 residues. Trimming removed 2 bases at V and 3 bases at J, with 4 bases between. CDR3 sequence: CASSLSPNEKLFF. CDR3 DNA sequence: TGTGCCAGCAGCTTAAGCCCTAATGAAAAACTGTTTTTT.

The chain joins TRBV20-1 to TRBJ2-1; TRBD2 matches at 11 bases. Germline assignment: CDR1 DFQATT and CDR2 SNEGSKA (reference sequence). Trimming took 4 bases from V and 9 from J; bases not matched to a gene: 8. The CDR3 sequence is 14 residues long. The CDR3 here is CSATGSGRVAEQFF. For the CDR3, the DNA is TGCAGTGCTACCGGTAGCGGGAGGGTTGCTGAGCAGTTCTTC.

About this clonotype: The CDR3 ends on some other residue instead of the conserved phenylalanine or tryptophan, so this is likely a read error. The V and J genes are TRBV7-8 and TRBJ1-2; D gene ambiguous. This CDR3 contains 14 residues. The germline V gene has CDR1 SGHVS and CDR2 FQNEAQ. V lost 1 base, J lost 7 bases, and 13 bases lay in between. In DNA, the CDR3 is TGTGCCAGCAGCTTAGATGGTTCTGGTGTTGGCTACACCCTC. This codes for CASSLDGSGVGYTL.

The chain links TRBV2 to TRBJ1-2; 8 bases align to TRBD1. Germline loops: CDR1 SNHLY, CDR2 FYNNEI. J was trimmed by 5 bases and V by 9 bases; bases with no gene match: 8. This CDR3 is 13 amino acids long. CDR3 nucleotides: TGTGCCAGAAACAGGGGGGACTATTATGGCTACACCTTC. It specifies CARNRGDYYGYTF.

Sample share makes this clonotype medium-sized. The chain couples TRBV25-1 to TRBJ2-1; 13 bases agree with TRBD2. The CDR3 is 16 residues long. V dropped 3 bases and J dropped 6; count of bases not matched to a gene: 5. From germline, CDR1 is MGHDK and CDR2 SYGVNS. CDR3 nucleotide sequence: TGTGCCAGCAGTGATCCGGGACTAGCGGGACCCAATGAGCAGTTCTTC. This encodes CASSDPGLAGPNEQFF.

The chain recombines TRBV12-3 or TRBV12-4 with TRBJ1-2; TRBD1 aligns across 8 bases. This CDR3 spans 13 amino acids. V was pared by 5 bases and J by 7 bases, with 6 bases of the junction left unmatched. CDR3 bases: TGTGCCAGCAGTGTCAGGGGGCGTGGTGGCTACACCTTC. This codes for CASSVRGRGGYTF.

The J gene is TRBJ1-2, the V gene TRBV20-1, with D perhaps matching TRBD1 (5 bases). CDR3 length: 13 amino acids. Germline CDR1 DFQATT, CDR2 SNEGSKA (reference sequence). V was trimmed by 6 bases and J by 2 bases, leaving 13 bases between them. The CDR3 DNA reads as TGCAGTGCCAAGCAGGGAATCAACTATGGCTACACCTTC. Encoded protein: CSAKQGINYGYTF.

By proportion, this clonotype is medium-sized. The chain is built from TRBV6-6 and TRBJ2-5; D ambiguous. The V end lost 0 bases, the J end lost 1 base, and 6 bases lay between the germline ends. Germline CDR1 MNHNY, CDR2 SVGAGI (reference sequence). The CDR3 loop spans 14 amino acids. The DNA of the CDR3 is TGTGCCAGCAGTTACTCGACTCTCCAAGAGACCCAGTACTTC. This sequence encodes CASSYSTLQETQYF.